The present TCR beta chain was sequenced within a study of blood T cells in healthy people across ages. A word on this clonotype: Its antigen is not known.

Together with a sample-barcoded 5' primer, a J-beta primer mix was included in a second PCR lasting about 7 to 11 cycles. TCRdb reprocessed the 5' RACE reads via MiXCR and lists one record per CDR3 protein. The repertoire holds more than 650,000 distinct CDR3 sequences, approximately 55% seen once, with roughly two fifths in the top ten. With 2 bases clipped from V and 2 bases from J, the junction kept 6 bases outside the gene matches. Germline-derived CDR1 and CDR2 are DFQATT and SNEGSKA (reference sequence). The CDR3 loop spans 15 amino acids. Healthy individuals of Caucasian origin from Russia, aged about 6 to 95, served as donors. Study-wide points: A roughly linear fall in TCR beta diversity per million T cells was seen with increasing age.

The TCR originated in a man older than 75 in good health. The sample comprised blood. The rearrangement links TRBV20-1 to TRBJ2-7, with 10 bases identical to TRBD1. CDR3 loop: CSARPGQGTAYEQYF. In DNA form, the CDR3 reads TGCAGTGCTAGACCGGGACAGGGGACCGCCTACGAGCAGTACTTC.